This TCR beta chain was documented in a study of cytomegalovirus exposure and HLA in healthy donors. The wider study: The 110 or so validation repertoires used the same platform as the roughly 670 first-cohort repertoires, a later analysis reported. Whole-study results and caveats: Specificity for CMV antigens was confirmed in vitro for a few of the CMV-associated chains.

Clones were sequenced by immunoSEQ multiplex PCR, and TCRdb holds only the in-frame ones, with some missing. This table holds 190,000 or so clones, around 83% found once. The CDR3 covers 14 residues. CDR1 and CDR2 (germline): SGHTA, FQGTGA. After removal of 4 bases from V and 8 bases from J, the junction contained 6 bases not matched to a gene. About this clone: Its target is unknown.

This chain links TRBV7-3 with TRBJ1-2, with TRBD1 matching over 11 bases. Sequenced: PBMCs. The clonotype was recovered from a woman in her 30s in good health and CMV-seropositive. DNA of the CDR3: TGTGCCAGCAGCTCGGACAGGGGGCGAAGAGGCTACACCTTC. Translating gives CASSSDRGRRGYTF.